The clone carrying this TCR beta chain was counted ten times or more. TCRdb re-called the RT-PCR reads with MiXCR, one entry per CDR3 protein. The table records 550,000 to 750,000 distinct CDR3 sequences, 11% to 15% of them present only once. Germline-derived CDR1 and CDR2 are SGHTA and FQGNSA. Between the trimmed V and J ends, which lost 1 base and 8 bases, there was a span of 11 bases. This CDR3 spans 14 amino acids. The sample comprised memory CD4+ T cells from blood. This sequence originates from a female donor in good health, serving as a healthy control. This chain links TRBV7-2 with TRBJ2-2; possible D gene TRBD2, 6 bases. The CDR3 here is CASSLEWAGGELFF. The CDR3 DNA reads TGTGCCAGCAGCTTAGAATGGGCGGGAGGGGAGCTGTTTTTT.